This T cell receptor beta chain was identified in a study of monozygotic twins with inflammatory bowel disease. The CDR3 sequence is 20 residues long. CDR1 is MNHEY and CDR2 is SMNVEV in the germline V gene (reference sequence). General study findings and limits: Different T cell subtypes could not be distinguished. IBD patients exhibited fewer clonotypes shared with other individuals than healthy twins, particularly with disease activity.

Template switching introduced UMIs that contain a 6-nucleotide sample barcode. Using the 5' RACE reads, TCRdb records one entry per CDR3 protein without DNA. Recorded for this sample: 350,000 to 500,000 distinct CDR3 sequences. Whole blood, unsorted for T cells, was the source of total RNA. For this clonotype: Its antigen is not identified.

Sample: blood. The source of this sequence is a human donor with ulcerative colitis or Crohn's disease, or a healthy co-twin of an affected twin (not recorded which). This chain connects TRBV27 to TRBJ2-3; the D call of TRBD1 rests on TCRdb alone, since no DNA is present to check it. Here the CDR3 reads CASKGRGGQSTRGSTDTQYF.